This TCR beta chain stems from a study of blood T cell repertoires in COVID-19. Overall study context: Some COVID-19 samples were acute and others convalescent; all came from the United States, Italy and Spain. The cDNA or gDNA used as material had been derived from T cells, B-cell-depleted T cells, or PBMCs.

How the authors handled the data: Amplification of reference gene primers was used by the study to estimate nucleated cell counts. Assay: immunoSEQ multiplex PCR; the TCRdb copy retains only in-frame clones and omits some. V and J calls and clone size are given by that table; D and trimming were obtained from the DNA. The sample yields 10,000 to 15,000 clones, 71% seen once. CDR3 length: 14 residues. The germline V and J ends were trimmed by 1 base and 4 bases, with 10 bases remaining between them. Looked up from germline, CDR1 is MNHEY and CDR2 is SVGEGT. Sequenced sample: peripheral blood. The chain uses TRBV6-2 or TRBV6-3 and TRBJ1-1; D might be TRBD1 (5 bases). The sequence was obtained from a man in his fifties or sixties with COVID-19, enrolled during active disease. As DNA, the CDR3 is TGTGCCAGCAGTTACTTGGGGCCCGGCACTGAAGCTTTCTTT. It is translated as CASSYLGPGTEAFF.